The 4 T cell receptor beta chains listed next were all sequenced from one sample in a study of OX40 agonist ivuxolimab in advanced cancers. The library was built by means of the immunoSEQ multiplex PCR assay. TCRdb took this table from immuneACCESS and kept in-frame rearrangements with V and J called. Such tables lack part of the clones; where checked against another copy, unresolved V genes explain under half of the gap, and the rest is unexplained. The sample includes tens of thousands of clones, with around 90% observed a single time. The ten largest account for 1.5% to 2% of the sample. Sequenced here: CD4+ or CD8+ T cells sorted from blood, sampled in a trial of the OX40 agonist ivuxolimab. The receptors were gathered from an adult with an advanced solid tumor such as melanoma, head and neck, liver or kidney cancer.

The chain is built from TRBV19 and TRBJ2-1; no firm D call. V was pared by 1 base and J by 0 bases, with 7 bases between. Germline CDR1 is LNHDA and CDR2 is SQIVND (reference sequence). The CDR3 spans 15 residues. CDR3 in DNA: TGTGCCAGTAGTATAGGCCAGAGCTCCTACAATGAGCAGTTCTTC. The encoded protein is CASSIGQSSYNEQFF. The full variable domain, rest sourced from reference TRBV19 and TRBJ2-1, is DGGITQSPKYLFRKEGQNVTLSCEQNLNHDAMYWYRQDPGQGLRLIYYSQIVNDFQKGDIAEGYSVSREKKESFPLTVTSAQKNPTAFYLCASSIGQSSYNEQFFGPGTRLTVL.

The CDR3 reads CASLILGVTGELFF. In DNA, the CDR3 is TGTGCCTCATTAATTTTGGGTGTTACCGGGGAGCTGTTTTTT. This sequence joins TRBV30 and TRBJ2-2; D is unresolved. Germline V gene data show CDR1 as GTSNPN and CDR2 as SVGIG (reference sequence). There are 14 residues in the CDR3. The V end lost 7 bases, the J end lost 5 bases, and 17 bases lay between the germline ends.

This clone was detected only a few times. The chain combines TRBV7-8 with TRBJ1-1; no definite D call. This CDR3 has 15 amino acids. The V end was cut by 5 bases, the J end by 0 bases, with 13 bases between. Germline V gene data show CDR1 as SGHVS and CDR2 as FQNEAQ. Here the CDR3 DNA reads TGTGCCAGCAGCGCCGGCAGGCGCATGAACACTGAAGCTTTCTTT. Protein sequence: CASSAGRRMNTEAFF.

This clone was seen only once. The rearrangement uses TRBV5-6 and TRBJ2-7; no firm D call. From germline, CDR1 is SGHDT and CDR2 YYEEEE. With 0 bases removed from V and 1 base from J, the gap between germline ends came to 14 bases. The CDR3 covers 16 residues. The CDR3 DNA is TGTGCCAGCAGCTTGGCTACCGGCTTTGAGTCCTACGAGCAGTACTTC. Residues: CASSLATGFESYEQYF.